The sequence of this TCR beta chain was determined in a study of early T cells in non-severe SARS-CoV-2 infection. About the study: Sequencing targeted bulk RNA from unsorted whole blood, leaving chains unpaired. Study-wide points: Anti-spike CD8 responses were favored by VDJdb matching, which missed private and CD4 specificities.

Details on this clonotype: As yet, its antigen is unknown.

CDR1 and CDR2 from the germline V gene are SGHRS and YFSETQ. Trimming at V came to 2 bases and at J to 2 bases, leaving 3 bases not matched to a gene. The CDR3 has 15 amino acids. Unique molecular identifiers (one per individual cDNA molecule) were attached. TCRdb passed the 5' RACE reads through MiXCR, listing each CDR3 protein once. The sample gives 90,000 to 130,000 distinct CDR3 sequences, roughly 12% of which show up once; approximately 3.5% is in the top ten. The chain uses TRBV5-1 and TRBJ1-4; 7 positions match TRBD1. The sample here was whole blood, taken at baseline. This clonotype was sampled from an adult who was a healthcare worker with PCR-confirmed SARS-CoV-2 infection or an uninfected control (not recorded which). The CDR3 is CASSLQDRTNEKLFF. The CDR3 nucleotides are TGCGCCAGCAGCTTACAGGACAGGACTAATGAAAAACTGTTTTTT.